This TCR beta chain is from a study of T cells after posttransplantation cyclophosphamide. A word on this clone: The antigen is undetermined.

Libraries were prepared by immunoSEQ multiplex PCR; TCRdb keeps only in-frame clonotypes and omits some of them. The sample consists of 50,000 to 55,000 clones, roughly 86% of them appearing once. General study results and limits: Donor CD8+ memory clones often dominated recipient blood repertoires at later times. Skin or GI-infiltrating T cells shared few TRB sequences with blood.

The CDR3 sequence is 15 residues long. Germline-derived CDR1 and CDR2 are LNHDA and SQIVND (reference sequence). Trimming removed 6 bases at V and 1 base at J, with 13 bases between. The sequenced sample was PBMCs. This receptor was obtained from a man aged 30 to 45 with a blood cancer, CMV-positive, and with a related stem cell donor. The chain combines TRBV19 with TRBJ2-1; possible D gene TRBD1, 6 bases. In nucleotides, the CDR3 is TGTGCCAGTAGCTCACAGGGTGGGTCCTACAATGAGCAGTTCTTC. Its translation: CASSSQGGSYNEQFF.